This TCR beta chain was captured in a study of T cell repertoires in ileal Crohn's disease. Study findings and constraints: Active smokers at surgery had more clonal expansions than non-smokers. Endoscopic recurrence occurred in every patient whose clonality exceeded 26.8%.

The CDR3 sequence is 13 residues long. Between the trimmed V and J ends, which lost 3 bases and 3 bases, there was a span of 7 bases. Looked up from germline, CDR1 is KGHSH and CDR2 is LQKENI. About this clone: Its antigen is undetermined.

Only in-frame clones appear in the TCRdb table, and some are missing; sequencing was by immunoSEQ multiplex PCR. Of about 17,000 clones in the sample, roughly 70% were seen once. The sample comprised ileal tissue. The sequence came from an adult with Crohn's disease. The gene calls are TRBV18 and TRBJ2-3; D not resolved. The CDR3 reads CASSPGITDTQYF. The CDR3 nucleotides read TGTGCCAGCTCACCCGGTATAACAGATACGCAGTATTTT.